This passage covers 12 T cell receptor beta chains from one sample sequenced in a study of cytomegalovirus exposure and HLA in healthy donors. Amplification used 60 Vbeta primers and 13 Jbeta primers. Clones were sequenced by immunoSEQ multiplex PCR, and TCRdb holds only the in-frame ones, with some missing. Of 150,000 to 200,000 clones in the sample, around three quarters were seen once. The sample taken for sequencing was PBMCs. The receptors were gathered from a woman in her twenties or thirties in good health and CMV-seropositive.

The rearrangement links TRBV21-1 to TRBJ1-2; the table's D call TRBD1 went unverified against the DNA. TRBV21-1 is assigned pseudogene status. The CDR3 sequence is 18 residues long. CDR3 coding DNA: TGTGCCAGCAGCATCGTCAATGTTACAGGGATTCCTAACTATGGCTACACCTTC. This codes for CASSIVNVTGIPNYGYTF.

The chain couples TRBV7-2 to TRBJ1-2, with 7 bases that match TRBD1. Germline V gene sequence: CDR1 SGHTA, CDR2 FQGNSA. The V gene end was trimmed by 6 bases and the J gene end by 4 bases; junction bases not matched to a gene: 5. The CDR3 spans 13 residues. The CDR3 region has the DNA TGTGCCAGCAGACAGACAGGGACCTATGGCTACACCTTC. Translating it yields CASRQTGTYGYTF.

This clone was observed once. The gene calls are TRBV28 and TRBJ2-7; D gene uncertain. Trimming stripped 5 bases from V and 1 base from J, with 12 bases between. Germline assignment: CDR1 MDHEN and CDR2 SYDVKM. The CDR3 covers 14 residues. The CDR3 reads CASSLSTPSYEQYF. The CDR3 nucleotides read TGTGCCAGCAGTCTATCGACTCCGTCCTACGAGCAGTACTTC.

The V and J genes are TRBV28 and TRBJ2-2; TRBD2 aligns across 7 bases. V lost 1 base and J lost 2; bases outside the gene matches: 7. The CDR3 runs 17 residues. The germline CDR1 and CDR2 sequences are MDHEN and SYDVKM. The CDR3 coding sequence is TGTGCCAGCAGTTTATCTTTCGCGGGGGTCAACACCGGGGAGCTGTTTTTT. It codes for CASSLSFAGVNTGELFF.

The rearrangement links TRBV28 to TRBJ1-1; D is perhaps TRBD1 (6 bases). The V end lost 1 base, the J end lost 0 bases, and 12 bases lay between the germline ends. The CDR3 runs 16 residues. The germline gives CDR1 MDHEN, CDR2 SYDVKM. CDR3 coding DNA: TGTGCCAGCAGTTTATCCGGGGGGCGAGTGAACACTGAAGCTTTCTTT. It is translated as CASSLSGGRVNTEAFF.

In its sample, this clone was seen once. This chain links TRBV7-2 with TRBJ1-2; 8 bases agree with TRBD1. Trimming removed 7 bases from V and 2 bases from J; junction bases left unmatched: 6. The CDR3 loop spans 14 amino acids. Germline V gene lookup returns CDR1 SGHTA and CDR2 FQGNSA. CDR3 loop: CASTGQGANYGYTF. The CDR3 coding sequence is TGTGCCAGCACTGGGCAGGGGGCGAACTATGGCTACACCTTC.

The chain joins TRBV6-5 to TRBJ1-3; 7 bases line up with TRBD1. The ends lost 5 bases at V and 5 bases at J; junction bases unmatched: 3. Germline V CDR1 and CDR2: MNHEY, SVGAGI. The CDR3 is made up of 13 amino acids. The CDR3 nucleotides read TGTGCCAGCAGTGCGACAGGGAGAAACACCATATATTTT. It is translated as CASSATGRNTIYF.

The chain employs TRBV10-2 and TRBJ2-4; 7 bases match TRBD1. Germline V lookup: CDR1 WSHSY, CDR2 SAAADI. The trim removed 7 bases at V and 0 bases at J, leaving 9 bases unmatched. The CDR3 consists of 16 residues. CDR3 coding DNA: TGCGCCAGCACCACGGGACAGCTGCTAGCCAAAAACATTCAGTACTTC. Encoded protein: CASTTGQLLAKNIQYF.

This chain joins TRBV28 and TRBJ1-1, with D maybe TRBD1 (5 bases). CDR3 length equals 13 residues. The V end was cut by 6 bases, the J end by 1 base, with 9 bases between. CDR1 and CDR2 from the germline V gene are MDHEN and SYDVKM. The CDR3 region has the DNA TGTGCCAGCAGGGACACCCAGAACACTGAAGCTTTCTTT. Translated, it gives CASRDTQNTEAFF.

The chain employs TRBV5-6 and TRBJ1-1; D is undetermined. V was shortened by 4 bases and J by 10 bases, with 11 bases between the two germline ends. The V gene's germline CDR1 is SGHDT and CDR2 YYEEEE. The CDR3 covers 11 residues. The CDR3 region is CASSPSGGAFF. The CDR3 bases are TGTGCCAGCAGCCCATCCGGAGGAGCTTTCTTT.

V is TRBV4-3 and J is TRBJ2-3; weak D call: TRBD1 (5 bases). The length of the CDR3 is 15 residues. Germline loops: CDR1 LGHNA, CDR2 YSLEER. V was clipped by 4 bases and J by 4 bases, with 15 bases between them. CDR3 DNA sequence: TGCGCCAGCAGCCTACAGGATGGTCTGGCAGATACGCAGTATTTT. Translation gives CASSLQDGLADTQYF.

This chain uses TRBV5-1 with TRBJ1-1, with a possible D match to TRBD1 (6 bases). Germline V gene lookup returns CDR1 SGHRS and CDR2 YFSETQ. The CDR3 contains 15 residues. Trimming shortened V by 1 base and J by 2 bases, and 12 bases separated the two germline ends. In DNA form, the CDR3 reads TGCGCCAGCAGCTTGTATGAGGGGGTAAACACTGAAGCTTTCTTT. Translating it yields CASSLYEGVNTEAFF.